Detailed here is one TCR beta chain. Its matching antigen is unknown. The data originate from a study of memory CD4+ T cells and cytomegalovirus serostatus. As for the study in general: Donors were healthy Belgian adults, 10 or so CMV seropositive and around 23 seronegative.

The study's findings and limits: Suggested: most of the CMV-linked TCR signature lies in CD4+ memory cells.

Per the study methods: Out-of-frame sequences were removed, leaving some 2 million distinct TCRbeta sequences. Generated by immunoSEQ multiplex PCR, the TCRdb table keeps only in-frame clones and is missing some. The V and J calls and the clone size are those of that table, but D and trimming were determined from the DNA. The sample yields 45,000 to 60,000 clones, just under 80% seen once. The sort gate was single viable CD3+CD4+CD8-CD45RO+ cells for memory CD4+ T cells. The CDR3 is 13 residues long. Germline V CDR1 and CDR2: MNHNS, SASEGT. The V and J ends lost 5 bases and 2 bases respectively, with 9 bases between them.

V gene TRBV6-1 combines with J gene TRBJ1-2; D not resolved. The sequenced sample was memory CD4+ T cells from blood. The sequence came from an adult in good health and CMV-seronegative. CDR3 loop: CASSFGENYGYTF. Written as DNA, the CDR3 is TGTGCCAGCAGTTTTGGGGAGAACTATGGCTACACCTTC.